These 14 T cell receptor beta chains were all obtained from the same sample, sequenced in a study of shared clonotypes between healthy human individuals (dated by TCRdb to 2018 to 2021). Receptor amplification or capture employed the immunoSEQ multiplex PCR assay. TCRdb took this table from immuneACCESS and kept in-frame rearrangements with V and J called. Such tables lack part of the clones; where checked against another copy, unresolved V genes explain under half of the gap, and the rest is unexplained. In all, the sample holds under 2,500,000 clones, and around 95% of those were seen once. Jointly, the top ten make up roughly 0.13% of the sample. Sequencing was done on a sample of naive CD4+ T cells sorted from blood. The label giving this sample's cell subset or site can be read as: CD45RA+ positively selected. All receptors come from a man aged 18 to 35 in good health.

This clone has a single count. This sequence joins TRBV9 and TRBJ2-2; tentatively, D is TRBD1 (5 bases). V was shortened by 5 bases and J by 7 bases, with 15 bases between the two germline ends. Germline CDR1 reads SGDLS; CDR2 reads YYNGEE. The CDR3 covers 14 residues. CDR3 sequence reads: CASRKGHGDGELFF. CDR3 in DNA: TGTGCCAGCAGGAAAGGACACGGCGACGGGGAGCTGTTTTTT. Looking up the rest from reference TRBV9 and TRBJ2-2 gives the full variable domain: DSGVTQTPKHLITATGQRVTLRCSPRSGDLSVYWYQQSLDQGLQFLIQYYNGEERAKGNILERFSAQQFPDLHSELNLSSLELGDSALYFCASRKGHGDGELFFGEGSRLTVL.

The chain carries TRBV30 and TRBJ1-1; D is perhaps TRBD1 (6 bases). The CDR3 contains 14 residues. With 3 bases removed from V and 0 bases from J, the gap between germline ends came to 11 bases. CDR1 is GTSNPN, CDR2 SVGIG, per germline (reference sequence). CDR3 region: CAWSKGQLNTEAFF. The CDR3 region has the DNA TGTGCCTGGAGCAAAGGACAGTTGAACACTGAAGCTTTCTTT. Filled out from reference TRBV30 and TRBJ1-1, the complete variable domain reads SQTIHQWPATLVQPVGSPLSLECTVEGTSNPNLYWYRQAAGRGLQLLFYSVGIGQISSEVPQNLSASRPQDRQFILSSKKLLLSDSGFYLCAWSKGQLNTEAFFGQGTRLTVV.

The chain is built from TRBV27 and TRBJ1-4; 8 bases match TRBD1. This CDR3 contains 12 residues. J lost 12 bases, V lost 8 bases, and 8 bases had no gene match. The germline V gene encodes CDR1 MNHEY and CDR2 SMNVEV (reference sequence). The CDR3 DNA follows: TGTGCCAGCGGGCGGACAGGGTTTGAACTGTTTTTT. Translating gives CASGRTGFELFF.

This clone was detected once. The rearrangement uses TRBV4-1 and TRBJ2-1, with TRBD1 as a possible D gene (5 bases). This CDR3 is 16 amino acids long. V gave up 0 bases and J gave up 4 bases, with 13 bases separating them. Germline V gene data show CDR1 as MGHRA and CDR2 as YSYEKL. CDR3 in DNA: TGCGCCAGCAGCCAAGAATCCAGGGATATTTACAATGAGCAGTTCTTC. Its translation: CASSQESRDIYNEQFF.

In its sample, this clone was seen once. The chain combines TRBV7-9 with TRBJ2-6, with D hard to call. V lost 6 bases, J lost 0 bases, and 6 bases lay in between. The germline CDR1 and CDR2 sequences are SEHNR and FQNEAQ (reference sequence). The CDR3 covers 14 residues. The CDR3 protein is CASSVDSGANVLTF. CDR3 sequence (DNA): TGTGCCAGCAGTGTGGACTCTGGGGCCAACGTCCTGACTTTC.

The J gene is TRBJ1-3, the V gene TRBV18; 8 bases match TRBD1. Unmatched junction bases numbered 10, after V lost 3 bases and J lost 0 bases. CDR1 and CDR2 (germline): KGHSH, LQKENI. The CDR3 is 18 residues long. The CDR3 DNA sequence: TGTGCCAGCTCACCCCTCCCGACAGGGGAGAGCTCTGGAAACACCATATATTTT. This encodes CASSPLPTGESSGNTIYF. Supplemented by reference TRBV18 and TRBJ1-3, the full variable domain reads NAGVMQNPRHLVRRRGQEARLRCSPMKGHSHVYWYRQLPEEGLKFMVYLQKENIIDESGMPKERFSAEFPKEGPSILRIQQVVRGDSAAYFCASSPLPTGESSGNTIYFGEGSWLTVV.

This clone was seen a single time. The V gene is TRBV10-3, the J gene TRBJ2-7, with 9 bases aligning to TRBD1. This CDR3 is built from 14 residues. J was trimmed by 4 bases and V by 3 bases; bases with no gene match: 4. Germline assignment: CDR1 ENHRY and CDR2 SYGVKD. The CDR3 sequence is CAISDGTGHYEQYF. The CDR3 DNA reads TGTGCCATCAGTGATGGGACAGGGCATTACGAGCAGTACTTC.

CDR3 coding DNA: TGTGCCAGCAGTTTAGAGGGGACCCAGTACTTC. Protein product: CASSLEGTQYF. The chain is built from TRBV28 and TRBJ2-5; maybe TRBD2 (5 bases). The CDR3 is made up of 11 amino acids. Germline V gene lookup returns CDR1 MDHEN and CDR2 SYDVKM. The ends were cut back, 2 bases at V and 7 bases at J, with 5 bases in the middle.

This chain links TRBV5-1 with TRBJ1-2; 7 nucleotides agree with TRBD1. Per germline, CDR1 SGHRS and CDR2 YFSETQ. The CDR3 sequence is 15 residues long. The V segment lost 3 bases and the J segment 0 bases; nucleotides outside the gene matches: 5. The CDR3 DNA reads TGCGCCAGCAGCTCGGCAGGGGGGTCTAACTATGGCTACACCTTC. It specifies CASSSAGGSNYGYTF.

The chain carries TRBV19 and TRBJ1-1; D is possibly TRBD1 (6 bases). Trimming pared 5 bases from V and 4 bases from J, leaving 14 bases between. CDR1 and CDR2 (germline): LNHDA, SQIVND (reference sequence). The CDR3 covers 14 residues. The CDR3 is CASSLGGGFTEAFF. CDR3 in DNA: TGTGCCAGTAGTTTAGGAGGGGGGTTCACTGAAGCTTTCTTT.

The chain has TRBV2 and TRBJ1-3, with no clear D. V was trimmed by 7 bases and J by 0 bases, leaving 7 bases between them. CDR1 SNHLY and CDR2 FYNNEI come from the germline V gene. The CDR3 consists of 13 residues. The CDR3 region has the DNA TGTGCCAGCACCACAGCCTCTGGAAACACCATATATTTT. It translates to CASTTASGNTIYF.

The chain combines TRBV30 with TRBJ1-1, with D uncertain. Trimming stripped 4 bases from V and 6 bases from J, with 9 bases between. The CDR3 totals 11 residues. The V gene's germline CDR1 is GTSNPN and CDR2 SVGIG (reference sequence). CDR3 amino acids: CAWMQYAEAFF. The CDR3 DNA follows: TGTGCCTGGATGCAATACGCTGAAGCTTTCTTT.

This CDR3 is CAISESSGYTF. As DNA, the CDR3 is TGTGCCATCAGTGAGTCGAGTGGCTACACCTTC. V and J are TRBV10-3 and TRBJ1-2; the D is unclear. V lost 0 bases, J lost 7 bases, and 3 bases lay in between. Germline V CDR1 and CDR2: ENHRY, SYGVKD. This CDR3 is 11 amino acids long.

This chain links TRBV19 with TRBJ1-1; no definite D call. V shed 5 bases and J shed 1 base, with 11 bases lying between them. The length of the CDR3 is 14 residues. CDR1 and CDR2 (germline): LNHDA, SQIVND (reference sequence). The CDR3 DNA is TGTGCCAGTAGTTTCATGAGGGAGAACACTGAAGCTTTCTTT. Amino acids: CASSFMRENTEAFF.